This TCR beta chain was recovered during a study of stem cell transplantation in POMP-related autoinflammatory disease. Here immunoSEQ multiplex PCR was the method, and the copy in TCRdb shows in-frame clones only, minus some. Found here are roughly 70,000 clones, roughly 91% of them singletons; the top ten hold around 0.66%. CDR3 length: 14 residues. The germline CDR1 and CDR2 sequences are MDHEN and SYDVKM. Trimming pared 3 bases from V and 5 bases from J, leaving 13 bases between. The receptor comes from a human patient with POMP-related autoinflammation and immune dysregulation (PRAID). Some T cells may have come from the graft donor. Sequenced material: CD4+ T cells from PBMCs, taken after stem cell transplantation. This chain joins TRBV28 and TRBJ1-1; D is possibly TRBD1 (6 bases). CDR3 sequence reads: CASSLAEQGTEAFF. In nucleotides, the CDR3 is TGTGCCAGCAGTTTGGCCGAGCAGGGGACTGAAGCTTTCTTT.